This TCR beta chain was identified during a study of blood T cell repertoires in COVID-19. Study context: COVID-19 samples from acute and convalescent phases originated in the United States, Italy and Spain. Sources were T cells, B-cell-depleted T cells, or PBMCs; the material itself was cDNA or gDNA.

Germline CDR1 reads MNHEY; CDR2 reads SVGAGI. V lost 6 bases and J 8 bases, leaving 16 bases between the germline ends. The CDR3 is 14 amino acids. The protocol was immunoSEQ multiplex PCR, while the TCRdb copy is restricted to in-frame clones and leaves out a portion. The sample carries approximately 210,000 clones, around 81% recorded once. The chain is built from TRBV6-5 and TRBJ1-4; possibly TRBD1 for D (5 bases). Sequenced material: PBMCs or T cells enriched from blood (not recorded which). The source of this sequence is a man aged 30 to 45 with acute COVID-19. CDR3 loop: CASSRAGVWEKLFF. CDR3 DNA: TGTGCCAGCAGCCGGGCGGGGGTGTGGGAAAAACTGTTTTTT.